The sequence of this T cell receptor beta chain was determined in a study of neurological immune-mediated disorders. The CDR3 is 13 amino acids. Trimming cost V 0 bases and J 6 bases, with 6 bases left between them. The germline V gene encodes CDR1 SGHVS and CDR2 FQNEAQ. The team produced cDNA through 5'RACE using 10-nucleotide random UMIs. In TCRdb, the 5' RACE reads were re-called with MiXCR into one record per CDR3 protein. The table includes about 58,000 distinct CDR3 sequences, under 3.5% detected once. Notes on the study in general: The multiple sclerosis repertoire cluster was associated with no clinical or MRI feature. Among expanded clones, no CDR3 amino acid sequences were shared across subjects, a pattern suggesting private repertoires in all groups.

This clonotype was seen ten or more times. The antigen is not known. The specimen sequenced was PBMCs. This TCR came from a woman aged 60 to 75 with multiple sclerosis. This sequence joins TRBV7-8 and TRBJ1-5; D is uncertain. The CDR3 loop is CASSLAFGQPQHF. The CDR3 DNA sequence: TGTGCCAGCAGCTTAGCGTTCGGTCAGCCCCAGCATTTT.